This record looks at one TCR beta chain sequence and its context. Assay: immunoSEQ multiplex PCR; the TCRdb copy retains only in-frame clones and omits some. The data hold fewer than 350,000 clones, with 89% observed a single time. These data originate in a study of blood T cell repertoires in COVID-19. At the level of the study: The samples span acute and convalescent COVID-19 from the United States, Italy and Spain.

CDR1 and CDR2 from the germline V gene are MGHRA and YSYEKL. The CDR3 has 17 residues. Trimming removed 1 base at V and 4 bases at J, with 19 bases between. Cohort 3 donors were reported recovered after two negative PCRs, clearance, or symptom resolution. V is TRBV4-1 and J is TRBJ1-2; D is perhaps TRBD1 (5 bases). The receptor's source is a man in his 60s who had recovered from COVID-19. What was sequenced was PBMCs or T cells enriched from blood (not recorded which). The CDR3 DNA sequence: TGCGCCAGCAGCCAAGGCGGGGGAGGTAGACGAGGCTATGGCTACACCTTC. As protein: CASSQGGGGRRGYGYTF.